The text below deals with one T cell receptor (beta chain). Its antigen is currently unknown. TCRdb used MiXCR to reprocess the reads, holding one entry per CDR3 protein. The sample lists approximately 500,000 distinct CDR3 sequences, 16% occurring once. With 4 bases removed from V and 9 bases from J, the gap between germline ends came to 20 bases. Germline lookup yields CDR1 SGDLS and CDR2 YYNGEE. This CDR3 comprises 15 residues. The data derive from a study of T cell repertoires in cytomegalovirus infection. Study summary: Both CMV infection and a matching HLA type were indicated by public TCR beta signatures. Study findings and constraints: Clonotypes of TCR beta that were HLA-C-restricted and CMV-specific dominated the ex vivo response. Based on cumulative public TCR beta family frequency, carriers of CMV plus the relevant HLA were identified.

The specimen was CD8+ T cells from PBMCs. The receptor's source is a human donor in good health (CMV status not recorded). Some clones in this sample may be carry-over from other donors' samples. The chain couples TRBV9 to TRBJ2-1; maybe TRBD2 (5 bases). This CDR3 is CASSSLGSSGSEQFF. DNA of the CDR3: TGTGCCAGCAGCTCCCTGGGATCTAGTGGGAGTGAGCAGTTCTTC.